The next 32 T cell receptor beta chains were all read from a single sample in a study of Graves' ophthalmopathy and Graves' hyperthyroidism. TCR beta CDR3 regions were amplified from RNA transcripts. Following a first-round RT-PCR that used HTBI primers, a second-round multiplex PCR was carried out. From the multiplex PCR reads, TCRdb called clonotypes with MiXCR, one entry per CDR3 protein. The sample has about 200,000 distinct CDR3 sequences; 25% to 30% are singletons. Material for sequencing was peripheral blood. Receptors originate from a man aged 50-60 years with Graves' ophthalmopathy.

V usage is TRBV6-2 or TRBV6-3 and J usage is TRBJ2-7; perhaps TRBD2 as D (6 bases). Germline CDR1 MNHEY, CDR2 SVGEGT. CDR3 length: 13 amino acids. V lost 7 bases to trimming and J lost 3 bases, with 13 bases between them. CDR3 amino acids: CASKGSGSYEQYF. CDR3 bases: TGTGCCAGCAAGGGCTCCGGGAGCTACGAGCAGTACTTC.

This clonotype was seen ten or more times. The chain is built from TRBV20-1 and TRBJ2-7, with D possibly being TRBD2 (6 bases). The V and J ends lost 5 bases and 12 bases respectively, with 32 bases between them. CDR1 and CDR2 (germline): DFQATT, SNEGSKA (reference sequence). This CDR3 region has 16 residues. CDR3 nucleotides: TGCAGTGCTCGGCGGCAGGACGGGAGCACTTCGCGCGGGCTGTACTTC. Protein product: CSARRQDGSTSRGLYF.

In this sample, this clonotype turned up many times. The rearrangement links TRBV18 to TRBJ2-7, with D perhaps matching TRBD2 (5 bases). Germline lookup yields CDR1 KGHSH and CDR2 LQKENI. Trimming cost V 6 bases and J 5 bases, with 14 bases left between them. This CDR3 has 13 residues. CDR3: CASSQTTGNEQYF. The CDR3 DNA sequence: TGTGCCAGCTCCCAAACCACCGGGAACGAGCAGTACTTC.

The chain combines TRBV7-8 with TRBJ2-7, with 8 bases that match TRBD2. This CDR3 is 14 amino acids long. With V trimmed by 5 bases and J by 6 bases, 9 bases remained unmatched. The germline CDR1 and CDR2 sequences are SGHVS and FQNEAQ. The chain's CDR3 is CASSLAGTRGEQYF. The CDR3 bases are TGTGCCAGCAGCCTCGCCGGGACTAGAGGCGAGCAGTACTTC.

The chain recombines TRBV15 with TRBJ1-5, with D uncertain. This CDR3 has 15 residues. Trimming took 1 base from V and 3 from J, leaving 10 bases between them. Germline assignment: CDR1 LNHNV and CDR2 YYDKDF (reference sequence). CDR3 in amino acids: CATSRGSQYNQPQHF. CDR3 nucleotides: TGTGCCACCAGCAGAGGGTCCCAGTACAATCAGCCCCAGCATTTT.

At least ten counts were recorded for this clonotype. V is TRBV10-3 and J is TRBJ2-7, with D unclear. The CDR3 spans 13 residues. The V gene lost 4 bases and the J gene lost 2 bases, with 9 bases spanning the gap. Germline V gene lookup returns CDR1 ENHRY and CDR2 SYGVKD. The CDR3 loop is CAISGQETYEQYF. CDR3 in DNA: TGTGCCATCAGTGGACAAGAAACCTACGAGCAGTACTTC.

This clonotype was seen repeatedly, ten times or more. The CDR3 protein is CASYSGRGAGTEAFF. CDR3 nucleotides: TGTGCCAGCTATTCCGGCCGGGGGGCAGGAACTGAAGCTTTCTTT. This chain uses TRBV28 with TRBJ1-1, with a weak D call TRBD1 (6 bases). Germline lookup yields CDR1 MDHEN and CDR2 SYDVKM. This CDR3 has 15 amino acids. Trimming removed 8 bases at V and 5 bases at J, with 21 bases between.

This clonotype was counted between two and nine times. The chain carries TRBV12-3 or TRBV12-4 and TRBJ1-1, with D unclear. Between the trimmed V and J ends, which lost 5 bases and 0 bases, there was a span of 16 bases. CDR3 size: 16 residues. CDR3 protein: CASSPPGWSMNTEAFF. In DNA form, the CDR3 reads TGTGCCAGCAGTCCACCAGGTTGGTCGATGAACACTGAAGCTTTCTTT.

This clonotype was detected many times. The J gene is TRBJ2-5, the V gene TRBV28; no clear D gene. The germline V and J ends were trimmed by 6 bases and 0 bases, with 11 bases remaining between them. This CDR3 is 14 amino acids long. Germline CDR1 reads MDHEN; CDR2 reads SYDVKM. The CDR3 spells CASRPRTNQETQYF. The CDR3 bases are TGTGCCAGCAGACCCCGGACGAACCAAGAGACCCAGTACTTC.

This chain links TRBV6-1 with TRBJ2-7; 7 bases are a match to TRBD1. The germline V gene encodes CDR1 MNHNS and CDR2 SASEGT. This CDR3 is built from 15 residues. After removal of 0 bases from V and 5 bases from J, the junction contained 7 bases not matched to a gene. This chain's CDR3 is CASSEAPGTAHEQYF. The CDR3 DNA reads TGTGCCAGCAGTGAAGCCCCGGGGACAGCTCACGAGCAGTACTTC.

The chain recombines TRBV28 with TRBJ1-1; perhaps TRBD1 as D (5 bases). The CDR3 is 14 residues long. The V end was cut by 5 bases, the J end by 4 bases, with 14 bases between. The germline gives CDR1 MDHEN, CDR2 SYDVKM. The DNA of the CDR3 is TGTGCCAGCAGTGTTCAGGGAGGTGGCACTGAAGCTTTCTTT. It encodes CASSVQGGGTEAFF. The complete variable domain, with remaining parts taken from reference TRBV28 and TRBJ1-1, reads DVKVTQSSRYLVKRTGEKVFLECVQDMDHENMFWYRQDPGLGLRLIYFSYDVKMKEKGDIPEGYSVSREKKERFSLILESASTNQTSMYLCASSVQGGGTEAFFGQGTRLTVV.

This clonotype was counted at least ten times. This sequence joins TRBV4-1 and TRBJ1-2; 8 bases agree with TRBD1. CDR1 is MGHRA and CDR2 is YSYEKL in the germline V gene. With 4 bases clipped from V and 2 bases from J, the junction kept 6 bases outside the gene matches. The length of the CDR3 is 15 residues. The CDR3 coding sequence is TGCGCCAGCAGCCTCGGACAGGGACAAAACTATGGCTACACCTTC. Encoded protein: CASSLGQGQNYGYTF.

This clonotype was seen repeatedly, ten times or more. J is TRBJ2-7 and V is TRBV12-3 or TRBV12-4; 7 positions match TRBD1. V lost 5 bases and J lost 1; bases outside the gene matches: 5. The CDR3 runs to 14 residues. The DNA of the CDR3 is TGTGCCAGCAGTCCAATACAGGGGTCCTACGAGCAGTACTTC. Residues: CASSPIQGSYEQYF.

This clonotype was recorded at least ten times. This chain uses TRBV18 with TRBJ1-3; D is unresolved. Trimming pared 4 bases from V and 6 bases from J, leaving 10 bases between. Germline CDR1 reads KGHSH; CDR2 reads LQKENI. The CDR3 loop spans 13 amino acids. CDR3 coding DNA: TGTGCCAGCTCACGGGGATCGGAAAACACCATATATTTT. Encoded protein: CASSRGSENTIYF.

At least ten counts were recorded for this clonotype. J is TRBJ2-2 and V is TRBV6-5; 8 bases agree with TRBD1. V trimming: 0 bases; J trimming: 2 bases; junction bases outside the gene matches: 5. Germline V CDR1 and CDR2: MNHEY, SVGAGI. The CDR3 covers 17 residues. CDR3 amino acids: CASSYSRQGSNTGELFF. The DNA for the CDR3 is TGTGCCAGCAGTTACTCGAGACAGGGGTCAAACACCGGGGAGCTGTTTTTT.

In its sample, this clonotype was seen many times. The rearrangement links TRBV12-3 or TRBV12-4 to TRBJ1-5, with 10 bases aligning to TRBD1. J lost 7 bases, V lost 5 bases, and 5 bases had no gene match. The CDR3 runs 14 residues. In DNA form, the CDR3 reads TGTGCCAGCAGTACTGGACAGGGGGGCCAGCCCCAGCATTTT. It yields the protein CASSTGQGGQPQHF.

This clonotype was picked up a small number of times. The chain uses TRBV30 and TRBJ2-7; D assignment may be TRBD1 or TRBD2 (5 bases each). Germline assignment: CDR1 GTSNPN and CDR2 SVGIG (reference sequence). V lost 4 bases to trimming and J lost 9 bases, with 22 bases between them. The CDR3 length is 14 residues. The CDR3 protein is CAWTPRGRERGQYF. The CDR3 DNA reads as TGTGCCTGGACCCCCCGGGGCAGGGAGAGAGGGCAGTACTTC.

Ten or more counts support this clonotype. This rearrangement joins TRBV7-3 to TRBJ1-1, with D hard to call. Trimming cost V 2 bases and J 11 bases, with 15 bases left between them. CDR1 is SGHTA and CDR2 is FQGTGA in the germline V gene. CDR3 length: 13 amino acids. The CDR3 region has the DNA TGTGCCAGCAGCTTAGACCGTTCCCGGGCGGCTTTCTTT. Amino acid sequence: CASSLDRSRAAFF.

There are many counts of this clonotype. The chain combines TRBV28 with TRBJ1-2; 10 bases are shared with TRBD1. The V and J ends lost 6 bases and 3 bases, in that order; junction bases with no gene match: 4. The CDR3 runs 14 residues. Germline-derived CDR1 and CDR2 are MDHEN and SYDVKM. The CDR3 loop is CASSRTGGHYGYTF. The CDR3 nucleotides are TGTGCCAGCAGCCGGACAGGGGGACACTATGGCTACACCTTC.

This clonotype was counted many times. The rearrangement joins TRBV11-2 to TRBJ1-1; the D is unclear. The CDR3 is 15 residues long. V was clipped by 0 bases and J by 0 bases, with 8 bases between them. Germline V gives CDR1 SGHAT, CDR2 FQNNGV. CDR3 sequence: CASSLEPGMNTEAFF. In nucleotides, the CDR3 is TGTGCCAGCAGCTTAGAACCAGGCATGAACACTGAAGCTTTCTTT.

This clonotype has ten or more counts. DNA for the CDR3: TGTGCCAGCAGTCGTCCCGGGACGGTCTACGAGCAGTACTTC. Its translation is CASSRPGTVYEQYF. V and J are TRBV28 and TRBJ2-7; either TRBD1 or TRBD2 may fit D (5 bases each). Trimming removed 5 bases from V and 3 bases from J, with 14 bases in between. Germline loops: CDR1 MDHEN, CDR2 SYDVKM. The CDR3 is 14 residues long.

This clonotype came up many times. The chain couples TRBV6-1 to TRBJ2-5; D is unresolved. Germline assignment: CDR1 MNHNS and CDR2 SASEGT. The V end was cut by 2 bases, the J end by 2 bases, with 0 bases between. The CDR3 is made up of 11 amino acids. In nucleotides, the CDR3 is TGTGCCAGCAGTGAACAAGAGACCCAGTACTTC. Its translation is CASSEQETQYF.

This clonotype was observed at least ten times. The chain has TRBV7-2 and TRBJ2-7; D might be TRBD1 or TRBD2, each matching 5 bases. CDR3 length: 14 residues. V lost 5 bases, J lost 2 bases, and 13 bases lay in between. Germline loops: CDR1 SGHTA, CDR2 FQGNSA. The DNA for the CDR3 is TGTGCCAGCAGCCCGGGACGGGTAGCCTACGAGCAGTACTTC. The encoded protein is CASSPGRVAYEQYF.

Many counts were recorded for this clonotype. The genes are TRBV24-1 and TRBJ2-5, with 8 bases matching TRBD2. V gave up 3 bases and J gave up 5 bases; unmatched junction bases: 4. The CDR3 runs 14 residues. Germline V gives CDR1 KGHDR, CDR2 SFDVKD. The CDR3 loop reads CATSDISGTETQYF. The CDR3 DNA sequence: TGTGCCACCAGTGATATTAGCGGGACGGAGACCCAGTACTTC.

The genes are TRBV6-1 and TRBJ2-7; D not resolved. This CDR3 region has 14 residues. Trimming shortened V by 1 base and J by 1 base, and 8 bases separated the two germline ends. Germline V gives CDR1 MNHNS, CDR2 SASEGT. CDR3 sequence: CASSEGRRSYEQYF. CDR3 DNA sequence: TGTGCCAGCAGTGAAGGCCGACGGTCCTACGAGCAGTACTTC.

The V and J genes are TRBV6-2 or TRBV6-3 and TRBJ2-7; 8 nucleotides line up with TRBD1. The CDR3 has 14 amino acids. V trimming: 4 bases; J trimming: 5 bases; junction bases outside the gene matches: 7. Germline loops: CDR1 MNHEY, CDR2 SVGEGT. DNA for the CDR3: TGTGCCAGCAGTTCAGGGGGCGGCTATCACGAGCAGTACTTC. It yields the protein CASSSGGGYHEQYF.

The sample holds many counts of this clonotype. V gene TRBV6-2 or TRBV6-3 combines with J gene TRBJ1-1, with D perhaps matching TRBD1 (5 bases). This CDR3 is 13 amino acids long. Germline assignment: CDR1 MNHEY and CDR2 SVGEGT. Trimming left V 3 bases short and J 6 bases short, with 11 bases between. The CDR3 DNA reads TGTGCCAGCAGTTATAGGGACCGTGCTGAAGCTTTCTTT. Translating gives CASSYRDRAEAFF.

This clonotype was counted ten times or more. This chain joins TRBV7-2 and TRBJ2-2; D is possibly TRBD1 or TRBD2 (5 bases each). CDR1 and CDR2 (germline): SGHTA, FQGNSA. The CDR3 is 15 residues long. Trimming took off 5 bases at V and 8 bases at J, with 18 bases between the two ends. CDR3 DNA: TGTGCCAGCAGCCCTAATCCCCCGGGGACGGGGGAGCTGTTTTTT. It specifies CASSPNPPGTGELFF.

The table lists this clonotype with many counts. The genes are TRBV6-1 and TRBJ1-5, with 7 bases identical to TRBD1. CDR1 is MNHNS, CDR2 SASEGT, per germline. Trimming took 5 bases from V and 2 from J; bases not matched to a gene: 6. The CDR3 is 15 amino acids. The CDR3 DNA is TGTGCCAGCAGTCAAACAGGGGAGGGCAATCAGCCCCAGCATTTT. Its translation is CASSQTGEGNQPQHF.

This clonotype was seen repeatedly, ten times or more. This chain connects TRBV6-5 to TRBJ2-7; D unclear. From germline, CDR1 is MNHEY and CDR2 SVGAGI. CDR3 size: 13 residues. Deletions cut 5 bases from V and 1 base from J, with 9 bases between. The CDR3 DNA is TGTGCCAGCAGTCGCCTTGAGTCCTACGAGCAGTACTTC. Its translation: CASSRLESYEQYF.

On this clonotype: The germline gene is not matched at one end of the junction; a read error may be the cause. This chain links TRBV6-1 with TRBJ1-3, with D hard to call. The CDR3 has 12 amino acids. From germline, CDR1 is MNHNS and CDR2 SASEGT. CDR3 residues: CASRPGGNTVYF. CDR3 coding DNA: TGTGCCAGCAGACCTGGTGGAAACACCGTATATTTT.

This clonotype occurred many times. In nucleotides, the CDR3 is TGCGCCAGCAGCACGAGGACAGGGAACACCGGGGAGCTGTTTTTT. Translation: CASSTRTGNTGELFF. The J gene is TRBJ2-2, the V gene TRBV5-1, with 7 bases lining up with TRBD1. CDR3 length: 15 amino acids. V dropped 4 bases and J dropped 1; count of bases not matched to a gene: 4. CDR1 is SGHRS, CDR2 YFSETQ, per germline. Full variable domain (missing parts from reference TRBV5-1 and TRBJ2-2): KAGVTQTPRYLIKTRGQQVTLSCSPISGHRSVSWYQQTPGQGLQFLFEYFSETQRNKGNFPGRFSGRQFSNSRSEMNVSTLELGDSALYLCASSTRTGNTGELFFGEGSRLTVL.